The 14 T cell receptor beta chains reported below all come from one sample, sequenced in a study of T cells after yellow fever vaccination. Each CDR3 protein is one row after TCRdb ran MiXCR on the 5' RACE reads. Altogether 150,000 to 200,000 distinct CDR3 sequences are present, approximately 6.2% being singletons, with the ten largest covering 2.5% to 3.5%. The material was CD4+ T cells sorted from PBMCs, obtained on the day of the first yellow fever vaccination. These receptors originate from a man aged 18 to 35 who received the YFV17D yellow fever vaccine.

This clonotype was detected many times. V is TRBV7-3 and J is TRBJ2-1; 10 bases agree with TRBD1. Germline trimming cut 6 bases from V and 6 bases from J; bases unmatched to any gene: 5. The CDR3 runs 14 residues. Germline lookup yields CDR1 SGHTA and CDR2 FQGTGA. CDR3: CASSRQGATNEQFF. CDR3 sequence (DNA): TGTGCCAGCAGTCGACAGGGGGCAACCAATGAGCAGTTCTTC.

This clonotype occurred a few times. This rearrangement joins TRBV30 to TRBJ2-1; 7 bases are a match to TRBD2. Germline assignment: CDR1 GTSNPN and CDR2 SVGIG (reference sequence). The ends lost 3 bases at V and 3 bases at J; junction bases unmatched: 8. The CDR3 has 15 amino acids. In nucleotides, the CDR3 is TGTGCCTGGAGCCTCTTCGCGGGGGACTACAATGAGCAGTTCTTC. This translates into CAWSLFAGDYNEQFF.

This rearrangement joins TRBV20-1 to TRBJ2-1, with no clear D. The CDR3 totals 14 residues. Trimming took off 3 bases at V and 4 bases at J, with 13 bases between the two ends. The germline V gene encodes CDR1 DFQATT and CDR2 SNEGSKA (reference sequence). Here the CDR3 DNA reads TGCAGTGCTAGGTACAGAGGCCCTTACAATGAGCAGTTCTTC. Protein sequence: CSARYRGPYNEQFF.

This clonotype has more than one count but fewer than ten. V and J are TRBV12-3 or TRBV12-4 and TRBJ1-3; D not resolved. V was cut by 8 bases and J by 6 bases, with 17 bases left in between. The CDR3 loop spans 14 amino acids. CDR3 in amino acids: CASSETWTENTIYF. Here the CDR3 DNA reads TGTGCCAGCTCGGAGACCTGGACGGAAAACACCATATATTTT.

This clonotype occurred many times. CDR3 residues: CASSPGQGLARSPLHF. Here the CDR3 DNA reads TGTGCCAGCAGCCCCGGCCAGGGTCTCGCAAGGTCACCCCTCCACTTT. V gene TRBV4-2 combines with J gene TRBJ1-6; D might be TRBD1 (5 bases). V was pared by 4 bases and J by 10 bases, with 20 bases between. The CDR3 totals 16 residues. Germline V gene sequence: CDR1 LGHNA, CDR2 YNFKEQ.

This rearrangement joins TRBV20-1 to TRBJ1-5; weak D call: TRBD1 (5 bases). The germline V gene has CDR1 DFQATT and CDR2 SNEGSKA (reference sequence). Trimming took 3 bases from V and 4 from J, leaving 10 bases between them. The CDR3 sequence is 13 residues long. The CDR3 reads CSASGGVNQPQHF. The CDR3 nucleotides are TGCAGTGCTAGTGGGGGAGTGAATCAGCCCCAGCATTTT.

This clonotype showed up many times. The chain carries TRBV4-3 and TRBJ2-7; tentatively, D is TRBD1 or TRBD2 (5 bases each). The CDR3 runs 15 residues. Germline CDR1 is LGHNA and CDR2 is YSLEER. Trimming stripped 0 bases from V and 6 bases from J, with 15 bases between. Written as DNA, the CDR3 is TGCGCCAGCAGCCAAGACCACAGGCTGGGAGCCGAGCAGTACTTC. This sequence encodes CASSQDHRLGAEQYF.

As to this clonotype: A much larger clone is a single base away; this may be a read error. The J gene is TRBJ1-2, the V gene TRBV7-3; D is unclear. Germline values: CDR1 SGHTA, CDR2 FQGTGA. The CDR3 covers 13 residues. The CDR3 here is CASSPTTNYGFTF. CDR3 in DNA: TGTGCCAGCAGCCCAACCACTAACTATGGCTTCACCTTC.

The chain joins TRBV7-2 to TRBJ2-7; 7 bases align to TRBD2. There are 15 residues in the CDR3. Germline values: CDR1 SGHTA, CDR2 FQGNSA. V was clipped by 6 bases and J by 3 bases; unmatched bases: 11. Written as DNA, the CDR3 is TGTGCCAGCAGTTTCCGTCCGGGAGGAAACTACGAGCAGTACTTC. Its protein is CASSFRPGGNYEQYF.

The J gene is TRBJ1-5, the V gene TRBV6-2 or TRBV6-3, with 8 positions matching TRBD1. The trim removed 4 bases at V and 6 bases at J, leaving 2 bases unmatched. Germline loops: CDR1 MNHEY, CDR2 SVGEGT. The CDR3 extends over 13 amino acids. The CDR3 DNA reads as TGTGCCAGCAGTTTCAGGGGGCCTCAGCCCCAGCATTTT. Protein: CASSFRGPQPQHF.

This clonotype was detected ten times or more. The chain links TRBV28 to TRBJ2-3; D gene uncertain. The CDR3 consists of 12 residues. The V end lost 9 bases, the J end lost 0 bases, and 7 bases lay between the germline ends. The germline gives CDR1 MDHEN, CDR2 SYDVKM. The CDR3 protein is CASRTSTDTQYF. For the CDR3, the DNA is TGTGCCAGTCGAACTAGCACAGATACGCAGTATTTT.

In its sample, this clonotype was seen a few times. V gene TRBV28 combines with J gene TRBJ1-5; TRBD1 might be the D (5 bases). The CDR3 totals 15 residues. Germline CDR1 and CDR2: MDHEN and SYDVKM. With 5 bases removed from V and 7 bases from J, the gap between germline ends came to 18 bases. The CDR3 loop is CASSPLAGSGQPQHF. CDR3 DNA sequence: TGTGCCAGCAGTCCCCTGGCAGGGTCCGGGCAGCCCCAGCATTTT.

This clonotype was counted a few times. The chain recombines TRBV5-6 with TRBJ1-4; 9 nucleotides line up with TRBD1. The CDR3 runs to 15 residues. Per the germline V gene, CDR1 is SGHDT and CDR2 is YYEEEE. J was trimmed by 6 bases and V by 5 bases; bases with no gene match: 8. CDR3 sequence reads: CASRSTGGADEKLFF. The CDR3 nucleotides are TGTGCCAGCAGGTCTACAGGGGGCGCAGATGAAAAACTGTTTTTT.

This clonotype showed up many times. V is TRBV20-1 and J is TRBJ2-5; D may be TRBD1 (6 bases). The length of the CDR3 is 13 residues. Trimming took 3 bases from V and 2 from J, leaving 10 bases between them. In germline, CDR1 is DFQATT, CDR2 SNEGSKA (reference sequence). The CDR3 is CSARRDTQETQYF. In nucleotides, the CDR3 is TGCAGTGCTAGGAGGGACACACAAGAGACCCAGTACTTC.